The clone carrying this TCR beta chain turned up a few times. The record originates from a study of blood T cell repertoires in COVID-19. At the level of the study: Researchers got acute and convalescent COVID-19 samples from the United States, Italy and Spain.

Germline V lookup: CDR1 DFQATT, CDR2 SNEGSKA (reference sequence). The CDR3 extends over 15 amino acids. V was pared by 3 bases and J by 7 bases, with 21 bases between. The study recruited people aged about 18 to 95 years across approximately 24 US areas. Recovery meant two consecutive negative NP/OP PCR tests, professional clearance, or resolved symptoms. Original analysis: Amplification with reference gene primers provided the estimates of nucleated cell counts. Method: immunoSEQ multiplex PCR; TCRdb's copy keeps in-frame clones and lacks some. V, J and clone size are those of that table, while D and trimming were read from the DNA. The sample holds 150,000 to 200,000 clones; almost 80% are singletons and the top ten take roughly a sixth.

Sequencing was carried out using PBMCs or T cells enriched from blood (not recorded which). The gene calls are TRBV20-1 and TRBJ1-2, with a possible D match to TRBD1 (6 bases). The receptor comes from a woman aged 45-65 years who had recovered from COVID-19. The CDR3 here is CSASPRAGAFGGYTF. The CDR3 DNA sequence: TGCAGTGCTAGTCCTCGGGCAGGGGCGTTTGGTGGCTACACCTTC.